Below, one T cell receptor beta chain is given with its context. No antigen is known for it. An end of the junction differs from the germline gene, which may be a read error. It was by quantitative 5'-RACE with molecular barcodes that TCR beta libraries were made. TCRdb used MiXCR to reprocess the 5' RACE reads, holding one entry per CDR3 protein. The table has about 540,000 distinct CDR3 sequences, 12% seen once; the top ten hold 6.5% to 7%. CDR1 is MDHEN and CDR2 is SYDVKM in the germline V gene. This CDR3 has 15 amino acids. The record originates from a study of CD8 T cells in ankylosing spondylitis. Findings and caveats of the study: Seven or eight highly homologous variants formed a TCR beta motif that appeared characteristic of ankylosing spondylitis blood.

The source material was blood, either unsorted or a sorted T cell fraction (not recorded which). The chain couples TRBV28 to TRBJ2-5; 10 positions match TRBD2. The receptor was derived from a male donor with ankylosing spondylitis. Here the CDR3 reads CASSLPSGSLQTRYF. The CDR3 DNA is TGTGCCAGCAGTTTACCTAGCGGGAGTTTACAGACCCGGTACTTC.